What follows are 32 T cell receptor beta chains derived from one specimen sequenced in a study of response to subunit inactivated influenza vaccine. TCRdb analysed the RT-PCR reads with MiXCR anew, one entry per CDR3 protein. Of 750,000 to 850,000 distinct CDR3 sequences listed, less than 20% are singletons. This specimen consisted of PBMCs from blood, obtained more than 4 days after vaccination. These receptors came from a man aged 45-60 years who received an inactivated influenza vaccine.

The gene calls are TRBV10-1 and TRBJ1-1, with a weak D call TRBD1 (5 bases). Trimming left V 9 bases short and J 1 base short, with 12 bases between. Germline CDR1 reads WNHNN; CDR2 reads SYGVQD (reference sequence). The CDR3 has 13 residues. Here the CDR3 reads CASGDTGNTEAFF. In nucleotides, the CDR3 is TGCGCCAGTGGAGATACAGGGAACACTGAAGCTTTCTTT.

This clonotype was counted a few times. V usage is TRBV18 and J usage is TRBJ2-1, with D possibly matching TRBD2 (5 bases). The CDR3 totals 14 residues. CDR1 is KGHSH, CDR2 LQKENI, per germline. The V end lost 2 bases, the J end lost 4 bases, and 9 bases lay between the germline ends. CDR3 sequence (DNA): TGTGCCAGCTCACCAACTAGGGAATACAATGAGCAGTTCTTC. Protein: CASSPTREYNEQFF. Looking up the rest from reference TRBV18 and TRBJ2-1 gives the full variable domain: NAGVMQNPRHLVRRRGQEARLRCSPMKGHSHVYWYRQLPEEGLKFMVYLQKENIIDESGMPKERFSAEFPKEGPSILRIQQVVRGDSAAYFCASSPTREYNEQFFGPGTRLTVL.

The V and J genes are TRBV5-1 and TRBJ2-5; no clear D gene. Trimming took off 0 bases at V and 2 bases at J, with 11 bases between the two ends. Germline V gives CDR1 SGHRS, CDR2 YFSETQ. There are 15 residues in the CDR3. CDR3 sequence: CASSLGGRQQETQYF. The CDR3, as DNA: TGCGCCAGCAGCTTGGGTGGCAGACAACAAGAGACCCAGTACTTC.

This clonotype was counted between two and nine times. The chain joins TRBV30 to TRBJ2-1; D is unresolved. The CDR3 extends over 15 amino acids. V lost 5 bases to trimming and J lost 1 base, with 15 bases between them. CDR1 is GTSNPN and CDR2 is SVGIG in the germline V gene (reference sequence). The CDR3 protein is CAWENSLTSYNEQFF. The CDR3, as DNA: TGTGCCTGGGAAAACTCGTTAACTTCCTACAATGAGCAGTTCTTC.

The chain couples TRBV11-2 to TRBJ2-2; the D is unclear. The germline gives CDR1 SGHAT, CDR2 FQNNGV. The CDR3 runs to 17 residues. V lost 6 bases and J lost 0, with 17 bases in between. The CDR3 region has the DNA TGTGCCAGCAGTCCCCCGAGCTGGGCACCGAACACCGGGGAGCTGTTTTTT. This gives the protein CASSPPSWAPNTGELFF. The whole variable domain, filled in from reference TRBV11-2 and TRBJ2-2, reads EAGVAQSPRYKIIEKRQSVAFWCNPISGHATLYWYQQILGQGPKLLIQFQNNGVVDDSQLPKDRFSAERLKGVDSTLKIQPAKLEDSAVYLCASSPPSWAPNTGELFFGEGSRLTVL.

This clonotype was observed at least ten times. The genes are TRBV9 and TRBJ2-5; 7 positions agree with TRBD1. Germline-derived CDR1 and CDR2 are SGDLS and YYNGEE. Unmatched junction bases numbered 3, after V lost 1 base and J lost 0 bases. The CDR3 is 15 residues long. CDR3 nucleotide sequence: TGTGCCAGCAGCGTAACGACAGGGCACCAAGAGACCCAGTACTTC. Its protein is CASSVTTGHQETQYF.

The J gene is TRBJ2-3, the V gene TRBV24-1; TRBD1 matches at 9 bases. Trimming at V came to 5 bases and at J to 4 bases, leaving 6 bases not matched to a gene. In germline, CDR1 is KGHDR, CDR2 SFDVKD. This CDR3 spans 15 amino acids. Written as DNA, the CDR3 is TGTGCCACCAGTGCGGGACAGGGCAACGCAGATACGCAGTATTTT. Translating it yields CATSAGQGNADTQYF.

This clonotype has more than one count but fewer than ten. The genes are TRBV7-2 and TRBJ1-1; no definite D call. CDR1 SGHTA and CDR2 FQGNSA come from the germline V gene. CDR3 length equals 13 residues. V lost 5 bases to trimming and J lost 1 base, with 8 bases between them. The CDR3 sequence is CASSKDANTEAFF. For the CDR3, the DNA is TGTGCCAGCAGCAAGGACGCGAACACTGAAGCTTTCTTT. The full variable domain, rest sourced from reference TRBV7-2 and TRBJ1-1, is GAGVSQSPSNKVTEKGKDVELRCDPISGHTALYWYRQSLGQGLEFLIYFQGNSAPDKSGLPSDRFSAERTGGSVSTLTIQRTQQEDSAVYLCASSKDANTEAFFGQGTRLTVV.

J is TRBJ2-1 and V is TRBV28, with a weak D call TRBD2 (5 bases). Germline V gene data show CDR1 as MDHEN and CDR2 as SYDVKM. This CDR3 has 15 residues. Trimming pared 7 bases from V and 4 bases from J, leaving 17 bases between. The CDR3: CASTLGDSLYNEQFF. The DNA of the CDR3 is TGTGCCAGCACCTTGGGAGACTCCTTATACAATGAGCAGTTCTTC.

This clonotype has at least ten counts. The chain couples TRBV20-1 to TRBJ2-7; no clear D gene. The CDR3 is 10 amino acids. Germline CDR1 DFQATT, CDR2 SNEGSKA (reference sequence). Trimming removed 0 bases at V and 9 bases at J, with 6 bases between. The DNA of the CDR3 is TGCAGTGCTAGAGATGGTTTGCAGTACTTC. This encodes CSARDGLQYF.

V and J are TRBV30 and TRBJ2-7; D is perhaps TRBD1 (7 bases). Looked up from germline, CDR1 is GTSNPN and CDR2 is SVGIG (reference sequence). V dropped 4 bases and J dropped 3 bases, with 16 bases sitting between them. The CDR3 is made up of 14 amino acids. CDR3 nucleotide sequence: TGTGCCTGGAAATCGCCAGGGGGGTACTACGAGCAGTACTTC. As protein: CAWKSPGGYYEQYF.

In this sample, this clonotype turned up a few times. The rearrangement uses TRBV7-8 and TRBJ2-5; D gene unclear. Germline V gene data show CDR1 as SGHVS and CDR2 as FQNEAQ. V was clipped by 5 bases and J by 9 bases, with 10 bases between them. The CDR3 contains 11 residues. In nucleotides, the CDR3 is TGTGCCAGCAGCAATGGATTGTCCCAGTACTTC. Its protein is CASSNGLSQYF.

The chain is built from TRBV5-1 and TRBJ2-7; 9 bases align to TRBD2. Germline V gene lookup returns CDR1 SGHRS and CDR2 YFSETQ. The CDR3 covers 14 residues. Trimming cost V 2 bases and J 7 bases; bases outside gene matches: 7. In DNA form, the CDR3 reads TGCGCCAGCAGCTTTGGTAGCGGGAGTGGGGAGCAGTACTTC. It translates to CASSFGSGSGEQYF.

This clonotype was seen only a few times. V gene TRBV5-1 combines with J gene TRBJ2-3, with 11 bases fitting TRBD1. The CDR3 length is 16 residues. V lost 4 bases to trimming and J lost 2 bases; unmatched junction nucleotides: 6. The germline V gene has CDR1 SGHRS and CDR2 YFSETQ. The CDR3 DNA reads TGCGCCAGCAGCAGCGGGGACAGGGGGTACACAGATACGCAGTATTTT. As protein: CASSSGDRGYTDTQYF.

The chain has TRBV18 and TRBJ2-7; 10 nucleotides line up with TRBD1. CDR1 is KGHSH, CDR2 LQKENI, per germline. The trim removed 3 bases at V and 5 bases at J, leaving 7 bases unmatched. The CDR3 is 15 amino acids. The CDR3 loop is CASSPRQGASHEQYF. The CDR3 nucleotides read TGTGCCAGCTCACCGCGACAGGGGGCGAGCCACGAGCAGTACTTC.

This clonotype was counted between two and nine times. CDR3 nucleotide sequence: TGCAGTGCTAGATCTAGCGGGAACTCGAATACGCAGTATTTT. Translation gives CSARSSGNSNTQYF. The chain joins TRBV20-1 to TRBJ2-3; TRBD2 agrees at 9 bases. V dropped 2 bases and J dropped 7; count of bases not matched to a gene: 7. The germline V gene encodes CDR1 DFQATT and CDR2 SNEGSKA (reference sequence). The CDR3 is made up of 14 amino acids.

This clonotype was seen repeatedly, ten times or more. CDR3 DNA sequence: TGTGCCAGCAGTTTATTTCCCGGGGAGCTGTTTTTT. It codes for CASSLFPGELFF. The genes are TRBV12-3 or TRBV12-4 and TRBJ2-2; D unresolved. This CDR3 contains 12 residues. V was shortened by 2 bases and J by 6 bases, with 4 bases between the two germline ends.

The chain uses TRBV27 and TRBJ2-7, with D maybe TRBD1 (6 bases). Germline CDR1 and CDR2: MNHEY and SMNVEV (reference sequence). V was cut by 0 bases and J by 1 base, with 10 bases left in between. The CDR3 extends over 15 amino acids. CDR3: CASSLSLQGSYEQYF. DNA for the CDR3: TGTGCCAGCAGTTTATCCCTACAGGGATCCTACGAGCAGTACTTC.

As DNA, the CDR3 is TGCAGCGTTGCCGTGACAGGATCCTATGGCTACACCTTC. It translates to CSVAVTGSYGYTF. The chain is built from TRBV29-1 and TRBJ1-2, with D perhaps TRBD1 (6 bases). V dropped 4 bases and J dropped 4 bases, with 13 bases sitting between them. The CDR3 has 13 amino acids. CDR1 is SQVTM and CDR2 is ANQGSEA in the germline V gene.

This clonotype came up a few times. V usage is TRBV29-1 and J usage is TRBJ2-6; D may be TRBD2 (7 bases). This CDR3 comprises 17 residues. Germline V CDR1 and CDR2: SQVTM, ANQGSEA. V dropped 0 bases and J dropped 0 bases, with 12 bases sitting between them. DNA of the CDR3: TGCAGCGTTGAAGATGGGGGGGCCCGCTCTGGGGCCAACGTCCTGACTTTC. Its translation: CSVEDGGARSGANVLTF.

The genes are TRBV2 and TRBJ2-7, with 7 bases matching TRBD1. CDR3 length: 15 amino acids. CDR1 is SNHLY and CDR2 is FYNNEI in the germline V gene. The J segment lost 2 bases and the V segment lost 7 bases, leaving 11 bases of the junction unmatched. Here the CDR3 DNA reads TGTGCCAGCACCGTGGACAGGTACCTAACCTACGAGCAGTACTTC. Protein: CASTVDRYLTYEQYF.

The chain uses TRBV20-1 and TRBJ2-7, with D possibly TRBD2 on 5 matching bases. The CDR3 totals 17 residues. The V end was cut by 0 bases, the J end by 0 bases, with 18 bases between. The germline V gene encodes CDR1 DFQATT and CDR2 SNEGSKA (reference sequence). CDR3 nucleotide sequence: TGCAGTGCTAGAGATAAGTCGCGGGCTAGGAGCTCCTACGAGCAGTACTTC. Translation gives CSARDKSRARSSYEQYF.

This clonotype was picked up a small number of times. This chain connects TRBV5-1 to TRBJ2-3; maybe TRBD2 (6 bases). The V gene's germline CDR1 is SGHRS and CDR2 YFSETQ. The CDR3 has 14 residues. Trimming stripped 4 bases from V and 0 bases from J, with 9 bases between. CDR3 in DNA: TGCGCCAGCAGCCGGGAGCTAAGCACAGATACGCAGTATTTT. It specifies CASSRELSTDTQYF.

This clonotype has only a few counts. The V gene is TRBV9, the J gene TRBJ1-1; D not resolved. This CDR3 has 14 residues. The germline CDR1 and CDR2 sequences are SGDLS and YYNGEE. V dropped 6 bases and J dropped 2 bases, with 14 bases sitting between them. The CDR3 DNA reads as TGTGCCAGCACCCTAATCTACTCTAACACTGAAGCTTTCTTT. Translated: CASTLIYSNTEAFF. The full variable domain, rest sourced from reference TRBV9 and TRBJ1-1, is DSGVTQTPKHLITATGQRVTLRCSPRSGDLSVYWYQQSLDQGLQFLIQYYNGEERAKGNILERFSAQQFPDLHSELNLSSLELGDSALYFCASTLIYSNTEAFFGQGTRLTVV.

V gene TRBV10-3 combines with J gene TRBJ1-1; D is ambiguous. Trimming stripped 6 bases from V and 4 bases from J, with 9 bases between. Germline V CDR1 and CDR2: ENHRY, SYGVKD. There are 12 residues in the CDR3. The CDR3 coding sequence is TGTGCCATCAGGGGAGCGGGCACTGAAGCTTTCTTT. As protein: CAIRGAGTEAFF.

This clonotype appeared a few times. The chain employs TRBV12-3 or TRBV12-4 and TRBJ2-1; D unresolved. With 10 bases removed from V and 7 bases from J, the gap between germline ends came to 23 bases. The CDR3 covers 15 residues. In DNA form, the CDR3 reads TGTGCCACCGGTTGGCAGCCCGCCCAGACTAATGAGCAGTTCTTC. Amino acid sequence: CATGWQPAQTNEQFF.

This clonotype has only a few counts. The chain links TRBV5-4 to TRBJ1-4; no clear D gene. The CDR3 contains 12 residues. The ends were cut back, 2 bases at V and 4 bases at J, with 3 bases in the middle. Germline V CDR1 and CDR2: SGHNT, YYREEE (reference sequence). This CDR3 reads CASSFDNEKLFF. CDR3 sequence (DNA): TGTGCCAGCAGCTTCGATAATGAAAAACTGTTTTTT.

This clonotype was counted only a few times. This chain uses TRBV5-1 with TRBJ1-2; D is uncertain. Trimming removed 0 bases from V and 3 bases from J, with 9 bases in between. Germline V CDR1 and CDR2: SGHRS, YFSETQ. This CDR3 comprises 14 residues. The CDR3 DNA reads as TGCGCCAGCAGCTTGGATTATACAGACTATGGCTACACCTTC. Translating it yields CASSLDYTDYGYTF.

J is TRBJ1-5 and V is TRBV12-3 or TRBV12-4; D perhaps matches TRBD1 (5 bases). V was pared by 8 bases and J by 7 bases, with 9 bases between. This CDR3 region has 11 residues. This CDR3 is CASGDSQPQHF. Here the CDR3 DNA reads TGTGCCAGCGGAGACAGCCAGCCCCAGCATTTT.

This clonotype showed up many times. The chain links TRBV5-6 to TRBJ2-3, with 8 positions matching TRBD1. This CDR3 comprises 17 residues. The V gene's germline CDR1 is SGHDT and CDR2 YYEEEE. Trimming took 5 bases from V and 2 from J; bases not matched to a gene: 13. DNA of the CDR3: TGTGCCAGCAGTCACGATCGGACAGGGTACTACACAGATACGCAGTATTTT. Amino acids: CASSHDRTGYYTDTQYF.

J is TRBJ2-1 and V is TRBV19; D might be TRBD1 (6 bases). CDR3 length equals 15 residues. Trimming took 9 bases from V and 1 from J, leaving 16 bases between them. Germline CDR1 is LNHDA and CDR2 is SQIVND (reference sequence). CDR3 loop: CASNRPGESYNEQFF. As DNA, the CDR3 is TGTGCCAGCAACAGACCAGGGGAGTCCTACAATGAGCAGTTCTTC.

This clonotype was seen a handful of times. The V call is TRBV12-3 or TRBV12-4, the J call TRBJ1-2; D uncertain. CDR3 size: 13 residues. Trimming cost V 0 bases and J 7 bases, with 9 bases left between them. The CDR3 DNA reads TGTGCCAGCAGTTTAGCGCTGGGCGGTGGCTACACCTTC. It yields the protein CASSLALGGGYTF.